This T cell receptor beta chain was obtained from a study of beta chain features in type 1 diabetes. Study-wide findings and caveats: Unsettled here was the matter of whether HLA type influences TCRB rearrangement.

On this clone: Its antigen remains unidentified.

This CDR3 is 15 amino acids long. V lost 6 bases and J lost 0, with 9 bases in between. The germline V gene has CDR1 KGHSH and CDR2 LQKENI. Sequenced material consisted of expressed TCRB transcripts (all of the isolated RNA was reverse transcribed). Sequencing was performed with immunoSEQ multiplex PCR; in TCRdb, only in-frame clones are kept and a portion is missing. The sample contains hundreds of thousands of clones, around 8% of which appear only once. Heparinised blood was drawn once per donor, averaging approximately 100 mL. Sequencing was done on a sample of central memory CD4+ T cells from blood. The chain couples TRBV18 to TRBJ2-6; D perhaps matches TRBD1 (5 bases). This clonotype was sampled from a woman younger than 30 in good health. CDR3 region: CASSRQNSGANVLTF. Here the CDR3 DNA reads TGTGCCAGCTCGCGACAGAACTCTGGGGCCAACGTCCTGACTTTC.